The source of this TCR beta chain is a study of blood T cell repertoires in COVID-19. Across the whole study: PBMCs, B-cell-depleted T cells, or T cells were the source of the cDNA or gDNA that made up the material.

Germline lookup yields CDR1 LGHDT and CDR2 YNNKEL (reference sequence). The CDR3 loop spans 14 amino acids. V lost 6 bases, J lost 6 bases, and 8 bases stayed unmatched. As processed by the authors: How many nucleated cells were present was estimated from reference gene primer amplification. Clones were read by immunoSEQ multiplex PCR, and TCRdb kept only the in-frame ones, dropping some. D and trimming were read from the DNA, whereas the V and J calls and clone size are those reported in that table. The sample has some 76,000 clones, approximately 80% seen once; the top ten hold about 20%. The J gene is TRBJ2-3, the V gene TRBV3-1 (or the pseudogene TRBV3-2); TRBD2 agrees at 8 bases. This receptor was identified in a woman aged 60-75 years with acute or convalescent COVID-19. The sample comprised peripheral blood. CDR3 sequence (DNA): TGTGCCAGCAGGCGATTCGGGGGGGAGGATACGCAGTATTTT. This encodes CASRRFGGEDTQYF.